The clone carrying this TCR beta chain occurred once. Its matching antigen is unknown. Only in-frame clones appear in the TCRdb table, and some are missing; sequencing was by immunoSEQ multiplex PCR. This sample has tens of thousands of clones, with about 80% found just once. The source of the sample is a study of chemoradiotherapy in HPV16-positive cancers. In the study overall: Two HPV16-positive patients' cells yielded candidate HPV-specific clones and common motifs.

The CDR3 loop spans 15 amino acids. V lost 0 bases to trimming and J lost 2 bases, with 11 bases between them. Germline CDR1 is SGHAT and CDR2 is FQNNGV. Broader study findings: The functional HPV-specific definition rests on just a couple of HPV16-positive patients. HPV-responsive T-cell expansion during chemoradiotherapy was linked to improved recurrence-free survival in HPV16-positive patients. Non-HPV-specific T cells did not expand in tumors during treatment, whereas candidate HPV-specific clones and E7-related motifs did.

The sequences come from blood, collected from a patient who underwent chemoradiotherapy. The clonotype originates from a human donor with HPV-associated anogenital cancer. The rearrangement joins TRBV11-2 to TRBJ2-7; D call uncertain. The CDR3 DNA reads TGTGCCAGCAGCTTAGAGGTTAGCCCAGCCTACGAGCAGTACTTC. Translated: CASSLEVSPAYEQYF.